The 28 T cell receptor beta chains below were found in one sample sequenced in a study of T cells in Graves' hyperthyroidism and ophthalmopathy. Authors of the study amplified TCR beta CDR3 regions from RNA transcripts. First-round RT-PCR targeting the TCR CDR3 was performed with the HTBI primer set. TCRdb re-derived calls from the multiplex PCR reads in MiXCR, one entry per CDR3 protein. The sample lists approximately 270,000 distinct CDR3 sequences; more than 14% were seen once. The specimen was blood. These receptors all stem from a woman aged 40 to 50 with Graves' hyperthyroidism that later progressed to Graves' ophthalmopathy.

This clonotype has at least ten counts. The chain is built from TRBV5-1 and TRBJ1-1, with a possible D match to TRBD1 (6 bases). Trimming removed 4 bases from V and 1 base from J, with 11 bases in between. The CDR3 has 14 residues. Per the germline V gene, CDR1 is SGHRS and CDR2 is YFSETQ. CDR3 protein: CASSPRQENTEAFF. The CDR3, as DNA: TGCGCCAGCAGCCCTAGACAGGAGAACACTGAAGCTTTCTTT.

Ten or more counts support this clonotype. This sequence joins TRBV2 and TRBJ1-3; D unclear. With 8 bases removed from V and 0 bases from J, the gap between germline ends came to 11 bases. The CDR3 is 14 residues long. CDR1 and CDR2 (germline): SNHLY, FYNNEI. CDR3 loop: CASPDTYSGNTIYF. The DNA for the CDR3 is TGTGCCAGCCCAGACACTTACTCTGGAAACACCATATATTTT.

The chain is built from TRBV6-1 and TRBJ2-1; no clear D. Germline V gene sequence: CDR1 MNHNS, CDR2 SASEGT. V was cut by 6 bases and J by 6 bases, with 6 bases left in between. CDR3 length equals 11 residues. The CDR3: CASRGSNEQFF. The DNA of the CDR3 is TGTGCCAGCAGGGGGTCCAATGAGCAGTTCTTC.

The gene calls are TRBV4-1 and TRBJ2-3; the D gene is possibly TRBD1 (7 bases). Germline CDR1 is MGHRA and CDR2 is YSYEKL. V dropped 4 bases and J dropped 0 bases, with 17 bases sitting between them. This CDR3 is built from 17 residues. The chain's CDR3 is CASSLAQGEESTDTQYF. In DNA form, the CDR3 reads TGCGCCAGCAGCCTCGCTCAGGGGGAGGAGAGCACAGATACGCAGTATTTT.

This clonotype was counted ten times or more. The genes are TRBV5-1 and TRBJ2-7; 14 bases are shared with TRBD2. V lost 4 bases, J lost 5 bases, and 5 bases stayed unmatched. Germline CDR1 and CDR2: SGHRS and YFSETQ. CDR3 length: 15 amino acids. Here the CDR3 DNA reads TGCGCCAGCAGCCGGGGACTAGCGGGAGTTCACGAGCAGTACTTC. This translates into CASSRGLAGVHEQYF.

The sample holds many counts of this clonotype. The chain carries TRBV4-1 and TRBJ2-5; D remains ambiguous. Trimming took 1 base from V and 5 from J, leaving 8 bases between them. CDR1 is MGHRA and CDR2 is YSYEKL in the germline V gene. The CDR3 length is 13 residues. The chain's CDR3 is CASSQVAVETQYF. The CDR3 DNA reads as TGCGCCAGCAGCCAAGTGGCGGTTGAGACCCAGTACTTC.

This chain joins TRBV19 and TRBJ1-6; the D gene is possibly TRBD1 (5 bases). Trimming stripped 1 base from V and 12 bases from J, with 16 bases between. Germline V lookup: CDR1 LNHDA, CDR2 SQIVND (reference sequence). The CDR3 length is 15 residues. CDR3 coding DNA: TGTGCCAGTAGTATAGCCGGACAAATCGCGGGACCCCTCCACTTT. This sequence encodes CASSIAGQIAGPLHF. The whole variable domain, filled in from reference TRBV19 and TRBJ1-6, reads DGGITQSPKYLFRKEGQNVTLSCEQNLNHDAMYWYRQDPGQGLRLIYYSQIVNDFQKGDIAEGYSVSREKKESFPLTVTSAQKNPTAFYLCASSIAGQIAGPLHFGNGTRLTVT.

A few counts support this clonotype. The chain couples TRBV5-4 to TRBJ2-2; no firm D call. V dropped 3 bases and J dropped 1 base, with 7 bases sitting between them. The CDR3 runs to 14 residues. Germline values: CDR1 SGHNT, CDR2 YYREEE (reference sequence). The CDR3 loop reads CASSYFKNTGELFF. The CDR3 coding sequence is TGTGCCAGCAGCTATTTCAAGAACACCGGGGAGCTGTTTTTT. The whole variable domain, filled in from reference TRBV5-4 and TRBJ2-2, reads ETGVTQSPTHLIKTRGQQVTLRCSSQSGHNTVSWYQQALGQGPQFIFQYYREEENGRGNFPPRFSGLQFPNYSSELNVNALELDDSALYLCASSYFKNTGELFFGEGSRLTVL.

The sample holds many counts of this clonotype. The V and J genes are TRBV5-1 and TRBJ2-3; 12 bases are a match to TRBD1. The CDR3 length is 17 residues. CDR1 and CDR2 (germline): SGHRS, YFSETQ. V lost 4 bases and J lost 1; bases outside the gene matches: 7. CDR3 bases: TGCGCCAGCAGCCCGGGACAGGGGGCGATGGGCACAGATACGCAGTATTTT. Translating gives CASSPGQGAMGTDTQYF.

With respect to this clonotype: A much more abundant neighbour one base away suggests this may be a read error. V and J are TRBV27 and TRBJ2-7; D call uncertain. The germline V gene has CDR1 MNHEY and CDR2 SMNVEV (reference sequence). The CDR3 is made up of 14 amino acids. The CDR3: CAGSLRLGFHEQYF. The CDR3, as DNA: TGTGCCGGCAGTCTGAGGTTGGGGTTCCACGAGCAGTACTTC.

Many counts were recorded for this clonotype. The chain couples TRBV2 to TRBJ2-2; no reliable D call. Trimming shortened V by 3 bases and J by 4 bases, and 9 bases separated the two germline ends. Germline CDR1 SNHLY, CDR2 FYNNEI. The CDR3 is made up of 14 amino acids. CDR3 protein: CASSDVGPTGELFF. The CDR3 DNA is TGTGCCAGCAGTGATGTGGGCCCCACCGGGGAGCTGTTTTTT.

The gene calls are TRBV7-9 and TRBJ1-1; 9 positions agree with TRBD1. CDR3 length equals 13 residues. Germline V gene sequence: CDR1 SEHNR, CDR2 FQNEAQ (reference sequence). V lost 8 bases and J lost 5; bases outside the gene matches: 6. CDR3 sequence: CASRRDRATEAFF. The DNA for the CDR3 is TGTGCCAGCCGGCGGGACAGGGCAACTGAAGCTTTCTTT.

This clonotype showed up just a few times. J is TRBJ2-1 and V is TRBV10-2, with 10 positions matching TRBD2. The CDR3 spans 14 residues. Germline V CDR1 and CDR2: WSHSY, SAAADI. V lost 7 bases and J lost 8; bases outside the gene matches: 8. The CDR3 loop is CASKASGSIDEQFF. The CDR3 DNA sequence: TGCGCCAGCAAAGCTAGCGGGAGTATAGATGAGCAGTTCTTC.

The table lists this clonotype with many counts. The rearrangement links TRBV19 to TRBJ2-7, with 9 bases identical to TRBD1. Germline trimming cut 3 bases from V and 3 bases from J; bases unmatched to any gene: 6. Germline V CDR1 and CDR2: LNHDA, SQIVND (reference sequence). The CDR3 is 15 residues long. Here the CDR3 DNA reads TGTGCCAGTAGTATTGGGACAGGGTCTGGCTACGAGCAGTACTTC. It is translated as CASSIGTGSGYEQYF.

This clonotype was seen ten or more times. The V gene is TRBV7-9, the J gene TRBJ2-7, with 7 bases identical to TRBD1. Germline V gives CDR1 SEHNR, CDR2 FQNEAQ (reference sequence). With V trimmed by 5 bases and J by 6 bases, 4 bases remained unmatched. CDR3 size: 12 residues. This CDR3 reads CASSPTGIEQYF. For the CDR3, the DNA is TGTGCCAGCAGCCCGACAGGGATCGAGCAGTACTTC.

This clonotype was counted ten times or more. The rearrangement joins TRBV5-1 to TRBJ2-1; TRBD2 is a possible D gene (6 bases). The CDR3 covers 15 residues. V lost 4 bases and J lost 5, with 16 bases in between. The germline CDR1 and CDR2 sequences are SGHRS and YFSETQ. DNA for the CDR3: TGCGCCAGCAGCCCGAAGCGGGTGGAAGACAATGAGCAGTTCTTC. Protein product: CASSPKRVEDNEQFF.

The rearrangement joins TRBV9 to TRBJ2-1, with 10 bases lining up with TRBD1. Trimming removed 3 bases from V and 14 bases from J; junction bases left unmatched: 8. Germline CDR1 SGDLS, CDR2 YYNGEE. This CDR3 region has 13 residues. CDR3 residues: CASSGQGAEGKFF. CDR3 coding DNA: TGTGCCAGCAGCGGACAGGGGGCGGAGGGAAAGTTCTTC.

This clonotype has ten or more counts. The rearrangement uses TRBV5-6 and TRBJ2-2; maybe TRBD1 (5 bases). The CDR3 is 16 residues long. Germline assignment: CDR1 SGHDT and CDR2 YYEEEE. V gave up 2 bases and J gave up 0 bases, with 11 bases separating them. As DNA, the CDR3 is TGTGCCAGCAGCTTCTACAGGAGCTCGAACACCGGGGAGCTGTTTTTT. Translated, it gives CASSFYRSSNTGELFF.

The table lists this clonotype with many counts. The chain combines TRBV28 with TRBJ1-5; a weak D match, TRBD1 (6 bases). The germline V and J ends were trimmed by 3 bases and 0 bases, with 15 bases remaining between them. This CDR3 spans 17 amino acids. The V gene's germline CDR1 is MDHEN and CDR2 SYDVKM. As DNA, the CDR3 is TGTGCCAGCAGTTTGGTCCCAGGGGAGTTTAGCAATCAGCCCCAGCATTTT. As protein: CASSLVPGEFSNQPQHF.

The genes are TRBV27 and TRBJ2-3, with TRBD1 matching 9 bases. CDR3 size: 16 residues. CDR1 is MNHEY and CDR2 is SMNVEV in the germline V gene (reference sequence). J was trimmed by 1 base and V by 6 bases; bases with no gene match: 8. CDR3 sequence reads: CASRYRGLSGTDTQYF. In DNA form, the CDR3 reads TGTGCCAGCAGGTACAGGGGGCTCAGTGGCACAGATACGCAGTATTTT.

This chain uses TRBV10-1 with TRBJ2-1; D call uncertain. CDR1 and CDR2 from the germline V gene are WNHNN and SYGVQD (reference sequence). V lost 4 bases and J lost 4, with 11 bases in between. The CDR3 totals 14 residues. The CDR3 nucleotides are TGCGCCAGCAGTGTAGGCCAGATTTACAATGAGCAGTTCTTC. Protein sequence: CASSVGQIYNEQFF.

This clonotype was recorded at least ten times. V and J are TRBV15 and TRBJ2-6, with D uncertain. The CDR3 loop spans 16 amino acids. Germline CDR1 is LNHNV and CDR2 is YYDKDF (reference sequence). Trimming shortened V by 1 base and J by 0 bases, and 7 bases separated the two germline ends. Written as DNA, the CDR3 is TGTGCCACCAGCAGAGGACACCCCTCTGGGGCCAACGTCCTGACTTTC. It yields the protein CATSRGHPSGANVLTF.

A few counts support this clonotype. V usage is TRBV6-1 and J usage is TRBJ2-1; weak D call: TRBD1 (6 bases). V lost 3 bases to trimming and J lost 13 bases, with 28 bases between them. The CDR3 covers 17 residues. CDR1 is MNHNS, CDR2 SASEGT, per germline. The CDR3, as DNA: TGTGCCAGCAGTGAGGCTTCATTCAGGGTTGACAGGACAGATCAGTTCTTC. Its translation is CASSEASFRVDRTDQFF.

This clonotype was counted at least ten times. V and J are TRBV12-3 or TRBV12-4 and TRBJ2-2; the D is unclear. Between the trimmed V and J ends, which lost 2 bases and 7 bases, there was a span of 17 bases. The CDR3 is 16 amino acids. CDR3 residues: CASSLNAASVGGELFF. The CDR3 DNA is TGTGCCAGCAGTTTAAACGCTGCTTCAGTGGGCGGGGAGCTGTTTTTT.

This clonotype was found many times. V usage is TRBV28 and J usage is TRBJ2-1; no firm D call. The CDR3 sequence is 13 residues long. Trimming removed 7 bases from V and 9 bases from J, with 16 bases in between. Germline CDR1 is MDHEN and CDR2 is SYDVKM. Here the CDR3 reads CASTFISASEQFF. For the CDR3, the DNA is TGTGCCAGCACCTTTATATCAGCCAGTGAGCAGTTCTTC.

This clonotype was counted between two and nine times. The rearrangement joins TRBV28 to TRBJ1-5, with D perhaps TRBD1 (5 bases). The germline V gene has CDR1 MDHEN and CDR2 SYDVKM. Trimming pared 5 bases from V and 7 bases from J, leaving 12 bases between. CDR3 size: 13 residues. CDR3 sequence reads: CASSRREGQPQHF. The CDR3 DNA is TGTGCCAGCAGTCGCAGGGAGGGGCAGCCCCAGCATTTT.

Ten or more counts support this clonotype. The chain couples TRBV5-1 to TRBJ2-5; 12 bases match TRBD2. The CDR3 loop spans 15 amino acids. The V gene's germline CDR1 is SGHRS and CDR2 YFSETQ. V shed 5 bases, J shed 2 bases, and the junction held 4 bases outside the gene matches. The CDR3 is CASSVTSGRQETQYF. The CDR3 nucleotides read TGCGCCAGCAGTGTGACTAGCGGGAGACAAGAGACCCAGTACTTC. Full variable domain (remainder filled in from reference TRBV5-1 and TRBJ2-5): KAGVTQTPRYLIKTRGQQVTLSCSPISGHRSVSWYQQTPGQGLQFLFEYFSETQRNKGNFPGRFSGRQFSNSRSEMNVSTLELGDSALYLCASSVTSGRQETQYFGPGTRLLVL.

The chain couples TRBV20-1 to TRBJ2-1; D is unclear. CDR1 is DFQATT and CDR2 is SNEGSKA in the germline V gene (reference sequence). The length of the CDR3 is 15 residues. Trimming removed 7 bases at V and 10 bases at J, with 26 bases between. CDR3 protein: CSVDSAGYNSAEQFF. In DNA, the CDR3 is TGCAGTGTAGATTCGGCAGGCTACAACTCCGCGGAGCAGTTCTTC.